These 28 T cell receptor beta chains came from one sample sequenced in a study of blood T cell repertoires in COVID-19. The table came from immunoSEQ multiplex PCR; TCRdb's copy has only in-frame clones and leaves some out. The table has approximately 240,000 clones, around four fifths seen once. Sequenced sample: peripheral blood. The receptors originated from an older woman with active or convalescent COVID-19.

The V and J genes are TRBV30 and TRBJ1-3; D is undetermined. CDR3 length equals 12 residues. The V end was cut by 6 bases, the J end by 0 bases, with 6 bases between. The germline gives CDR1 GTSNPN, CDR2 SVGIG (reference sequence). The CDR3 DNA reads TGTGCCTGCCAACTCTCTGGAAACACCATATATTTT. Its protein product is CACQLSGNTIYF.

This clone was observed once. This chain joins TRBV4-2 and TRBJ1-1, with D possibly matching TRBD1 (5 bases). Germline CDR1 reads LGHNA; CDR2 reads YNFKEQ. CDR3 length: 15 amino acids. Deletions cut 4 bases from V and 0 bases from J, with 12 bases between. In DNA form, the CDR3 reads TGTGCCAGCAGCCTAAGCCAGGGTTTGAACACTGAAGCTTTCTTT. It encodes CASSLSQGLNTEAFF.

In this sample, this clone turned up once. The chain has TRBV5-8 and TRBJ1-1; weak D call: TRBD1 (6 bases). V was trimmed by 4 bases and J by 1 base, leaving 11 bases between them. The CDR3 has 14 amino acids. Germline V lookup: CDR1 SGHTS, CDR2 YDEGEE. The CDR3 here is CASSRKGGNTEAFF. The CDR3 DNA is TGTGCCAGCAGCCGGAAAGGGGGGAACACTGAAGCTTTCTTT.

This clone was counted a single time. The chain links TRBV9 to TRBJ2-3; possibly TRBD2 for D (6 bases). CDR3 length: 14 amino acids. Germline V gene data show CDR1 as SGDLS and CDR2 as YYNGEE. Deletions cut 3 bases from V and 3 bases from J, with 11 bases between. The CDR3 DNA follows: TGTGCCAGCAGCGGGACGGGAGCTACAGATACGCAGTATTTT. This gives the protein CASSGTGATDTQYF.

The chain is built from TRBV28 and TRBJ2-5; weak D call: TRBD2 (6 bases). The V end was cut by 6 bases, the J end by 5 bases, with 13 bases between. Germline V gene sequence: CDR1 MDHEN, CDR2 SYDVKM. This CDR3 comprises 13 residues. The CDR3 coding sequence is TGTGCCAGCAGGGGGATGGGGAGGGAGACCCAGTACTTC. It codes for CASRGMGRETQYF.

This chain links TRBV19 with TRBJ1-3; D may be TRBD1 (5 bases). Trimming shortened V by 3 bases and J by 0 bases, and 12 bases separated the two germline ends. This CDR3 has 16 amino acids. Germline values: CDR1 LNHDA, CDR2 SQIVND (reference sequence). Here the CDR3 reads CASSMGRVPSGNTIYF. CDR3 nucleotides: TGTGCCAGTAGTATGGGCAGGGTACCCTCTGGAAACACCATATATTTT.

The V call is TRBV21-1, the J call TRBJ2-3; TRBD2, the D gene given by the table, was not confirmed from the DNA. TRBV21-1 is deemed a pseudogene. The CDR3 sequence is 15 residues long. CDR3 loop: CASSREQRKLDTQYF. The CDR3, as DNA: TGTGCCAGCAGCAGGGAGCAGCGGAAACTCGATACGCAGTATTTT.

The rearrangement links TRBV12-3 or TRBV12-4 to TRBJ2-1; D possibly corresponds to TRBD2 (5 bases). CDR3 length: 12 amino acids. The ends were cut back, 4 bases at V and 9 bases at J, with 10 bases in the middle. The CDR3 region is CASSSTGVEQFF. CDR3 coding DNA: TGTGCCAGCAGTTCAACCGGGGTTGAGCAGTTCTTC.

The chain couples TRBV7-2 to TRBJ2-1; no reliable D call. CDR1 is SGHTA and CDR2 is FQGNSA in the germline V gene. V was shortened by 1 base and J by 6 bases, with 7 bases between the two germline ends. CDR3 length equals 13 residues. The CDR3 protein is CASSLGVANEQFF. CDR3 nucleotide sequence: TGTGCCAGCAGCTTAGGGGTAGCCAATGAGCAGTTCTTC.

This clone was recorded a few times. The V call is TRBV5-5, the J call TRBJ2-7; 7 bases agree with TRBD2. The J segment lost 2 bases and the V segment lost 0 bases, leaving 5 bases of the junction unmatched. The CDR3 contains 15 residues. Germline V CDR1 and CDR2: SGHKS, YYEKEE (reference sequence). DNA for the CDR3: TGTGCCAGCAGCTTGGAGGGCGGGAGCCCCTACGAGCAGTACTTC. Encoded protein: CASSLEGGSPYEQYF. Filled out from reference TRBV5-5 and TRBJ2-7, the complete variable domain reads DAGVTQSPTHLIKTRGQQVTLRCSPISGHKSVSWYQQVLGQGPQFIFQYYEKEERGRGNFPDRFSARQFPNYSSELNVNALLLGDSALYLCASSLEGGSPYEQYFGPGTRLTVT.

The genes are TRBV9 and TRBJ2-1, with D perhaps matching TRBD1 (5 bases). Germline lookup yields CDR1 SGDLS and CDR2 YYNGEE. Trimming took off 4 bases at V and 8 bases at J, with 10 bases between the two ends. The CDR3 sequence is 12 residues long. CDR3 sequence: CASSFSRDEQFF. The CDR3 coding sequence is TGTGCCAGCAGCTTCAGCAGGGATGAGCAGTTCTTC.

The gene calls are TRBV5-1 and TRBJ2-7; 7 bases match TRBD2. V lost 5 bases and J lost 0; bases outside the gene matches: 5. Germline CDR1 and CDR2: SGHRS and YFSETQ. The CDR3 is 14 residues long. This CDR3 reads CASSVGGSSYEQYF. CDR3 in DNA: TGCGCCAGCAGTGTGGGCGGGAGCTCCTACGAGCAGTACTTC.

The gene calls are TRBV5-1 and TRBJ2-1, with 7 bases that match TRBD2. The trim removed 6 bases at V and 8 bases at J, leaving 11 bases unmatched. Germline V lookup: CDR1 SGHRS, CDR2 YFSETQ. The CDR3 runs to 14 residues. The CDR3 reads CASNRVASGDEQFF. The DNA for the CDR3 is TGCGCCAGCAACCGAGTGGCTAGCGGCGATGAGCAGTTCTTC. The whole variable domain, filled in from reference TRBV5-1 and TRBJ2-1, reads KAGVTQTPRYLIKTRGQQVTLSCSPISGHRSVSWYQQTPGQGLQFLFEYFSETQRNKGNFPGRFSGRQFSNSRSEMNVSTLELGDSALYLCASNRVASGDEQFFGPGTRLTVL.

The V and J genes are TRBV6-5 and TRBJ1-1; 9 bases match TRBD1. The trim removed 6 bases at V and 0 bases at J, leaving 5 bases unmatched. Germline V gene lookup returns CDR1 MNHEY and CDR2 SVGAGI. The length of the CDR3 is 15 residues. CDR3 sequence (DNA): TGTGCCAGCAGACCTGGGACAGGGATGAACACTGAAGCTTTCTTT. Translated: CASRPGTGMNTEAFF.

The CDR3 is CASIRGAGGQDTQYF. The DNA of the CDR3 is TGCGCCAGCATTCGGGGGGCGGGAGGTCAAGATACGCAGTATTTT. The chain has TRBV5-1 and TRBJ2-3, with 8 positions matching TRBD2. V lost 6 bases to trimming and J lost 5 bases; unmatched junction nucleotides: 11. Germline-derived CDR1 and CDR2 are SGHRS and YFSETQ. The CDR3 runs 15 residues.

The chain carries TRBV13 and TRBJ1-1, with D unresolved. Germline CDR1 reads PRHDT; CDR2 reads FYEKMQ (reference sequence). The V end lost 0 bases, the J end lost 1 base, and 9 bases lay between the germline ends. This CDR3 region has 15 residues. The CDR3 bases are TGTGCCAGCAGCTTAGGTGGAGGGTGGAACACTGAAGCTTTCTTT. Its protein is CASSLGGGWNTEAFF. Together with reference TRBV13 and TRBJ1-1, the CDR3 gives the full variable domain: AAGVIQSPRHLIKEKRETATLKCYPIPRHDTVYWYQQGPGQDPQFLISFYEKMQSDKGSIPDRFSAQQFSDYHSELNMSSLELGDSALYFCASSLGGGWNTEAFFGQGTRLTVV.

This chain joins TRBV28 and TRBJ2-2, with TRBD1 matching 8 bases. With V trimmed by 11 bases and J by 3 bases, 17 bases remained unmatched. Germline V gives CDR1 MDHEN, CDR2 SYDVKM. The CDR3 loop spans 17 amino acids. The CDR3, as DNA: TGTGCCGGCCGTGGCGGGACAGGCTTTAGGGACACCGGGGAGCTGTTTTTT. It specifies CAGRGGTGFRDTGELFF.

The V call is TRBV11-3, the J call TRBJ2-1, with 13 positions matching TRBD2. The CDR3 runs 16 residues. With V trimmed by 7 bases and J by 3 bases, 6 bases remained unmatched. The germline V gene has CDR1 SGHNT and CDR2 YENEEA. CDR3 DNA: TGTGCCAGCACCGACGGGACTAGCGGGAACTACAATGAGCAGTTCTTC. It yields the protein CASTDGTSGNYNEQFF.

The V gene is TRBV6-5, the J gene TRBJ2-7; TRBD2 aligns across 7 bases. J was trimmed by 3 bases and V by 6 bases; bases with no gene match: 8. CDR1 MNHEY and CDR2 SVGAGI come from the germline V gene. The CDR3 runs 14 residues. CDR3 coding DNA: TGTGCCAGCAGGACCGGACTAGGTGGCTACGAGCAGTACTTC. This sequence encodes CASRTGLGGYEQYF.

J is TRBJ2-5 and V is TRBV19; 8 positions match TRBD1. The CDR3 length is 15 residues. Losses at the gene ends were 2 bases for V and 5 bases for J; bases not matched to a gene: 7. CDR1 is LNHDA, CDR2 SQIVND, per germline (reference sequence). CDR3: CASSISRGLGETQYF. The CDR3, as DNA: TGTGCCAGTAGTATAAGCAGGGGGCTCGGGGAGACCCAGTACTTC.

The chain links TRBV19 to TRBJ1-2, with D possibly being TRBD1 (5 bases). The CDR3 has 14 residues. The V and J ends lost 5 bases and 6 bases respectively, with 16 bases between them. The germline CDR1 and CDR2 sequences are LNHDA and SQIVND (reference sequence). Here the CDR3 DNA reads TGTGCCAGTAGTTTGGGACTGAGTAGCGATGGCTACACCTTC. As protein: CASSLGLSSDGYTF.

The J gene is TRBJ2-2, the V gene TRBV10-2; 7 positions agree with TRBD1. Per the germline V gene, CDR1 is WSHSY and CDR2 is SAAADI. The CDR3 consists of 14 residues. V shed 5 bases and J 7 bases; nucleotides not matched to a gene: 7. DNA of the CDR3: TGCGCCAGCAGTAACACAGGGGTGGGCGGGGAGCTGTTTTTT. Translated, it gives CASSNTGVGGELFF.

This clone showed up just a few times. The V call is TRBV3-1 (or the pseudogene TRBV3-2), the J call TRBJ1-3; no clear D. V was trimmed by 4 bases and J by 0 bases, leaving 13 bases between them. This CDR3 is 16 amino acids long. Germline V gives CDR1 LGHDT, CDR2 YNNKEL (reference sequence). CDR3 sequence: CASSPILGVSGNTIYF. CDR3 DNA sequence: TGTGCCAGCAGCCCCATTCTAGGAGTCTCTGGAAACACCATATATTTT.

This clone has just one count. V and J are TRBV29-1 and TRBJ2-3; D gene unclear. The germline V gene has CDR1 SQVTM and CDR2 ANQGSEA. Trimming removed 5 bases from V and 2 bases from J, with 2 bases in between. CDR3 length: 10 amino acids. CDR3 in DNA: TGCAGCGTTTACACAGATACGCAGTATTTT. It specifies CSVYTDTQYF.

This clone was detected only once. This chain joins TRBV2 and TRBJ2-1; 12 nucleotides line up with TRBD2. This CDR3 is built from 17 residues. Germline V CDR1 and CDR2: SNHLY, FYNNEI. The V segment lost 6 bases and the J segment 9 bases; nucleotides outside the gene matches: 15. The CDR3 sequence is CASRGRLAGVEGSEQFF. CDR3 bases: TGTGCCAGCAGGGGGCGACTAGCGGGAGTCGAGGGGAGTGAGCAGTTCTTC. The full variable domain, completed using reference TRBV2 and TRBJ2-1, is EPEVTQTPSHQVTQMGQEVILRCVPISNHLYFYWYRQILGQKVEFLVSFYNNEISEKSEIFDDQFSVERPDGSNFTLKIRSTKLEDSAMYFCASRGRLAGVEGSEQFFGPGTRLTVL.

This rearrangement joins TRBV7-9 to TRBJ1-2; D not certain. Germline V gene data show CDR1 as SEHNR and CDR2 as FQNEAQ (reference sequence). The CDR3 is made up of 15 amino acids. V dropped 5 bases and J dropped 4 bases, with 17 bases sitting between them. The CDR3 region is CASSPGMGKGYGYTF. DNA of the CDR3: TGTGCCAGCAGCCCGGGGATGGGAAAAGGCTATGGCTACACCTTC.

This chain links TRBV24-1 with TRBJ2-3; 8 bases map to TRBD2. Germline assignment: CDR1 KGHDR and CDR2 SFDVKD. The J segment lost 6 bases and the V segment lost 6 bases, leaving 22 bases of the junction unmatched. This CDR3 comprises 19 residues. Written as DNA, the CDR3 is TGTGCCACCAGTCGACCCGGCTATAGCGGGACCTCTCAGGGGGATACGCAGTATTTT. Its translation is CATSRPGYSGTSQGDTQYF.

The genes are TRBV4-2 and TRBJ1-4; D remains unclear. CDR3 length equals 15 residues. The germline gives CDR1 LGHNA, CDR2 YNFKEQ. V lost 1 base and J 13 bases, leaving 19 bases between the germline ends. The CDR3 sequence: CASSQAGSPMNGLFF. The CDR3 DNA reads TGTGCCAGCAGCCAAGCGGGGTCACCAATGAATGGACTGTTTTTT.